This T cell receptor (beta chain) derives from a study of T cell responses to AZD1222 COVID-19 vaccine (dated by TCRdb to 2020 to 2023). In terms of the full investigation: AZD1222 recipients with second doses at about 4 weeks or about 12 weeks were pooled, because spike-specific TCR depth and breadth did not differ between schedules. TCR sequencing covered 233 trial participants: 207 given two doses of AZD1222 and around 25 given two doses of MenACWY control vaccine. Enrollment into the trials was organized by age into subgroups of 18-55, 56-69 and 70-plus years, and those subgroups contained roughly 150, 30 and 60 TCR-sequenced participants, respectively.

The CDR3 regions of human TCRbeta chains were analyzed by immunosequencing. The source study handled its data this way. Repertoire TCRs were checked for matches against a reference library of SARS-CoV-2-specific TCRs that had been generated using the MIRA antigen-specificity platform. Breadth meant the fraction of unique TCRs that were SARS-CoV-2-associated, whereas depth meant the fraction of total T cells that were SARS-CoV-2-associated. Using the MIRA data, each spike-specific TCR was assigned both to the spike region to which the TCR was reactive and to a CD4 or CD8 class. Log10-transformed breadth and depth values were compared by one-way ANOVA with Sidak's multiple comparisons tests. Imported from immuneACCESS, the table was reduced by TCRdb to in-frame sequences with V and J called. These copies leave out some clones; in studies compared against another copy, an unresolved V gene accounts for under half, and the cause of the remainder is not known. V, J and clone size are taken as reported in that table, and D and trimming were inferred from the DNA itself. Present in this sample are around 180,000 clones, approximately 92% of which were seen just once. The top ten clonotypes cover 6.9% of the sample.

Taken with the paper, the label for time point translates to: baseline before first vaccination. Vaccinee samples were obtained from the UK trials COV001 and COV002, which included a single-blind randomized controlled phase 2/3 trial of AZD1222 (ChAdOx1 nCoV-19) in healthy adults. For TCRbeta chain sequencing, PBMC samples from trial participants were taken at day 0 and at day 28 after the second dose. Concerning this clone itself: What antigen it recognizes has not been identified. No much larger clone exists at a distance of one base, and base qualities are not known.

From the cysteine through the phenylalanine, the CDR3 covers 15 amino acids. Here the CDR3 DNA is all that survives: 45 bases in frame from base 1. The full study reports these points: The 56-69-year group was small, and its depth increase did not reach significance, likely because of low power. Reportedly, almost half of the unique spike-specific TCRs recognized epitopes lying outside the regions that are mutated in the B.1.351 and B.1.1.7 variants. Conclusions about previously exposed vaccinees are limited because only five to seven AZD1222 recipients were SARS-CoV-2 seropositive at baseline. Participants were mostly white British and included more females than males, and it was suggested by the authors that clonal diversity may have been underestimated. A significant rise in spike-specific TCR breadth and depth was observed after two AZD1222 doses relative to day 0 and relative to MenACWY recipients. The vaccine-associated CD4 TCRs covered the entire spike protein, and the dominant responses fell in regions 160-218 and 743-854. Because no day 14 peak-response samples were available, repertoires were characterized only after the peak T cell response.

The TCR comes from an adult in good health. This specimen was peripheral blood, taken on day 0 of AZD1222 vaccination. The chain is made from TRBV21-1 and TRBJ2-1; the D call in the table, TRBD2, was not verified against the DNA. TRBV21-1 is a recognized pseudogene. The CDR3 protein is CASSKGRGGFDEQFF. The bases are TGTGCCAGCAGCAAAGGGCGGGGGGGTTTTGATGAGCAGTTCTTC.